This paragraph covers one T cell receptor (beta chain) sequence. These data originate in a study of blood T cell repertoires in COVID-19. In the study's own analysis: The assay estimated nucleated cells by amplifying reference gene primers. The method was immunoSEQ multiplex PCR; TCRdb's version includes in-frame clones alone and lacks a portion of them. D and trimming were read from the DNA, whereas the V and J calls and clone size are those reported in that table. In the table there are approximately 260,000 clones, less than 90% of which are singletons. The sequence derives from a man aged 55-75 years who had recovered from COVID-19. Sequenced input: peripheral blood.

The CDR3 here is CASSMPGTYQQYF. CDR3 nucleotides: TGTGCCAGTAGTATGCCAGGGACTTACCAGCAGTACTTC. The gene calls are TRBV19 and TRBJ2-7; D is possibly TRBD2 (6 bases). The CDR3 is made up of 13 amino acids. The V and J ends lost 3 bases and 8 bases respectively, with 14 bases between them. Germline CDR1 is LNHDA and CDR2 is SQIVND (reference sequence).